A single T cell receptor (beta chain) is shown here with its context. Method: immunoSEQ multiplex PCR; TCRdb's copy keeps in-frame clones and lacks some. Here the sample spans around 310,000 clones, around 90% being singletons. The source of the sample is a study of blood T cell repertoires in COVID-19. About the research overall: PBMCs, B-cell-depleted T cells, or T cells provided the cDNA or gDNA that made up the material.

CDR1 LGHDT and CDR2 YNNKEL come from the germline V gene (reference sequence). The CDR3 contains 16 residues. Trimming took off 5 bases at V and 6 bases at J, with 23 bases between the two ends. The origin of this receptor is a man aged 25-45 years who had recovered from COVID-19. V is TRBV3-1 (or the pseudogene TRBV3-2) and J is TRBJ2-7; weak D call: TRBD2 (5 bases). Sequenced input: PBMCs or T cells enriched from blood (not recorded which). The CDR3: CASSAGLLKNLGEQYF. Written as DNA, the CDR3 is TGTGCCAGCAGCGCCGGACTCCTAAAGAACTTAGGCGAGCAGTACTTC.